The 9 T cell receptor beta chains presented below share a single source sample, sequenced in a study of cytomegalovirus exposure and HLA in healthy donors (dated by TCRdb to the late 2010s). Library prep was done by the immunoSEQ multiplex PCR assay. For the multiplex PCR, a mixture combining 60 forward primers for TCR Vbeta segments and 13 reverse primers for TCR Jbeta segments was used. The source is immuneACCESS, and TCRdb retained only in-frame sequences with V and J called. Part of the clones is not carried over; for the studies checked, unresolved V genes explain less than half of this, and the remainder is unexplained. Present in this sample are over 110,000 clones, approximately 83% of which were seen just once. Around 2.4% of the sample lies in the top ten. The sequenced sample consisted of PBMCs. The receptors come from a male donor in good health and CMV-seronegative.

This clone was observed a single time. The chain couples TRBV6-1 to TRBJ2-6, with D maybe TRBD2 (6 bases). This CDR3 is 15 amino acids long. V was pared by 6 bases and J by 3 bases, with 12 bases between. CDR1 and CDR2 from the germline V gene are MNHNS and SASEGT. CDR3 residues: CASRVAGSGANVLTF. The CDR3 bases are TGTGCCAGCAGAGTTGCCGGGAGTGGGGCCAACGTCCTGACTTTC.

This chain uses TRBV6-1 with TRBJ2-5; 12 bases are shared with TRBD2. Germline CDR1 is MNHNS and CDR2 is SASEGT. Trimming at V came to 2 bases and at J to 1 base, leaving 2 bases not matched to a gene. This CDR3 is 16 amino acids long. The CDR3 loop is CASSELAGGPQETQYF. The CDR3 bases are TGTGCCAGCAGTGAACTAGCGGGAGGGCCCCAAGAGACCCAGTACTTC.

The chain recombines TRBV30 with TRBJ2-7; D not resolved. The V and J ends lost 3 bases and 4 bases respectively, with 7 bases between them. CDR3 length: 11 residues. CDR1 is GTSNPN, CDR2 SVGIG, per germline (reference sequence). In nucleotides, the CDR3 is TGTGCCTGGAGCCTCGGTTACGAGCAGTACTTC. It is translated as CAWSLGYEQYF.

The chain is built from TRBV9 and TRBJ2-1; 12 bases map to TRBD2. V shed 3 bases, J shed 8 bases, and the junction held 9 bases outside the gene matches. The CDR3 sequence is 16 residues long. Per germline, CDR1 SGDLS and CDR2 YYNGEE. The CDR3 spells CASSGSTSGRIYEQFF. CDR3 bases: TGTGCCAGCAGCGGATCAACTAGCGGGAGGATATATGAGCAGTTCTTC.

The J gene is TRBJ2-5, the V gene TRBV30; possibly TRBD2 for D (6 bases). Germline V gives CDR1 GTSNPN, CDR2 SVGIG (reference sequence). The CDR3 totals 15 residues. V dropped 1 base and J dropped 1 base, with 13 bases sitting between them. CDR3 coding DNA: TGTGCCTGGAGTGGGGGACTGGGGGGCCAAGAGACCCAGTACTTC. It specifies CAWSGGLGGQETQYF.

J is TRBJ2-3 and V is TRBV15; D is perhaps TRBD2 (6 bases). Germline V gene sequence: CDR1 LNHNV, CDR2 YYDKDF (reference sequence). The ends were cut back, 3 bases at V and 1 base at J, with 14 bases in the middle. There are 16 residues in the CDR3. This CDR3 reads CATSSLLRGGTDTQYF. The CDR3 DNA follows: TGTGCCACCAGCAGTCTTTTGCGGGGCGGCACAGATACGCAGTATTTT.

This chain uses TRBV7-9 with TRBJ2-2; 11 bases line up with TRBD2. Germline V gene data show CDR1 as SEHNR and CDR2 as FQNEAQ (reference sequence). This CDR3 has 18 residues. J lost 2 bases, V lost 5 bases, and 10 bases had no gene match. Here the CDR3 DNA reads TGTGCCAGCAGCCTTAGTGGGGGGACTAGCGGAAACACCGGGGAGCTGTTTTTT. The encoded protein is CASSLSGGTSGNTGELFF.

V gene TRBV10-1 combines with J gene TRBJ2-5; 11 nucleotides line up with TRBD2. Germline CDR1 WNHNN, CDR2 SYGVQD (reference sequence). With 3 bases clipped from V and 6 bases from J, the junction kept 12 bases outside the gene matches. This CDR3 is 17 amino acids long. The chain's CDR3 is CASSERSLAGGGKTQYF. In DNA, the CDR3 is TGCGCCAGCAGTGAAAGGAGTCTAGCGGGAGGAGGAAAGACCCAGTACTTC.

This clone was observed once. The V and J genes are TRBV12-1 and TRBJ2-7; the table gives TRBD2 as D, unverified against the DNA. TRBV12-1 is flagged as a pseudogene. The CDR3 length is 11 residues. CDR3 bases: TGTGCCAGCAGGGCTAGCGGGCGCTGGGACTTC. Amino acid sequence: CASRASGRWDF.